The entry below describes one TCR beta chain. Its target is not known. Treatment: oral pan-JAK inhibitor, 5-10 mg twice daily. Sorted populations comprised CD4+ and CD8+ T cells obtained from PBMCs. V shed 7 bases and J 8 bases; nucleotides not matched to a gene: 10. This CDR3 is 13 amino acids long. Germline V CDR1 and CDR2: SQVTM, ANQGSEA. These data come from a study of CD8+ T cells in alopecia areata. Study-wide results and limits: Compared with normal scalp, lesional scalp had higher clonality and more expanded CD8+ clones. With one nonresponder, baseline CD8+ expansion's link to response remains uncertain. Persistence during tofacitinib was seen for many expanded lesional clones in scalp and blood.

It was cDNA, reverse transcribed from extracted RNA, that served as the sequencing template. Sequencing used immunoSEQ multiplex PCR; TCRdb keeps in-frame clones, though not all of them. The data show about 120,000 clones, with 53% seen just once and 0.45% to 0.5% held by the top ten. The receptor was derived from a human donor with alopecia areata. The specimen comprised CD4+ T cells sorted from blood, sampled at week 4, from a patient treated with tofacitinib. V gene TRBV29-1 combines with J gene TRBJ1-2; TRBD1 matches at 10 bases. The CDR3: CSAGDRGIVGYTF. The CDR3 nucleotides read TGCAGCGCTGGGGACAGGGGAATAGTCGGCTACACCTTC. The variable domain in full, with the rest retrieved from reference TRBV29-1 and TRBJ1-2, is SAVISQKPSRDICQRGTSLTIQCQVDSQVTMMFWYRQQPGQSLTLIATANQGSEATYESGFVIDKFPISRPNLTFSTLTVSNMSPEDSSIYLCSAGDRGIVGYTFGSGTRLTVV.